The clone carrying this TCR beta chain was recorded many times. Its target is not known. Germline CDR1 reads DFQATT; CDR2 reads SNEGSKA (reference sequence). This CDR3 is built from 13 residues. V was cut by 1 base and J by 4 bases, with 8 bases left in between. The data were taken from a study of T cells in Graves' hyperthyroidism and ophthalmopathy. Overall study: Peripheral blood draws took place at initial diagnosis, ahead of any treatment.

Study-wide points: Model output signaled ophthalmopathy a median around 6.9 months ahead of onset.

Researchers amplified the TCR beta CDR3 regions from RNA transcripts. In the first-round RT-PCR of the TCR CDR3, the HTBI primer set was used. A single record per CDR3 protein comes from TCRdb applying MiXCR to the multiplex PCR reads. Of 600,000 to 800,000 distinct CDR3 sequences listed, 30% to 40% are singletons. An absence of ophthalmopathy progression within 18 months meant stable Graves' hyperthyroidism. Together with thyroid ultrasound, orbital computed tomography, serum thyroxine and TRAb, clinical symptoms were used for diagnoses. This sequence was found in a woman aged 40 to 50 with Graves' hyperthyroidism. The sequenced sample consisted of blood. The gene calls are TRBV20-1 and TRBJ1-3, with D perhaps TRBD1 (5 bases). CDR3: CSARVQGGNTIYF. CDR3 nucleotides: TGCAGTGCTAGAGTTCAGGGAGGAAACACCATATATTTT.